This TCR beta chain was captured by sequencing in a study of regulatory T cells in long-lasting Graves disease. This clonotype was picked up many times. The trim removed 5 bases at V and 3 bases at J, leaving 7 bases unmatched. Looked up from germline, CDR1 is SGDLS and CDR2 is YYNGEE. CDR3 length: 15 amino acids. Sample time point: newly diagnosed GD, antithyroid drugs for less than 3 months. The TCR library was made from RNA that had been extracted from PBMCs in TRIzol. Combining iRepertoire HTBI primers with Arm-PCR of CDR3 regions, the authors built TCR beta libraries. Per the original data handling: Samples revealed approximately 67 TRBV and over twelve TRBJ segments. TCRdb recomputed calls from the multiplex PCR reads with MiXCR, one row per CDR3 protein. TCRdb, not the original authors, processed these V and J calls. The data contain over 500,000 distinct CDR3 sequences, 15% to 20% of them singletons.

The sample was also linked to a second study, of T cells in Graves' hyperthyroidism and ophthalmopathy. That investigation notes: The TCR CDR3 first-round RT-PCR relied on the HTBI primer set.

The TCR originated in a woman younger than 45 with Graves disease. Sequencing was performed on peripheral blood mononuclear cells (PBMCs), taken at new diagnosis, from a patient treated with antithyroid drugs. V usage is TRBV9 and J usage is TRBJ1-1, with 10 bases that match TRBD1. For the CDR3, the DNA is TGTGCCAGCAGTAGACAGGGGGCGGGGGACACTGAAGCTTTCTTT. It codes for CASSRQGAGDTEAFF.